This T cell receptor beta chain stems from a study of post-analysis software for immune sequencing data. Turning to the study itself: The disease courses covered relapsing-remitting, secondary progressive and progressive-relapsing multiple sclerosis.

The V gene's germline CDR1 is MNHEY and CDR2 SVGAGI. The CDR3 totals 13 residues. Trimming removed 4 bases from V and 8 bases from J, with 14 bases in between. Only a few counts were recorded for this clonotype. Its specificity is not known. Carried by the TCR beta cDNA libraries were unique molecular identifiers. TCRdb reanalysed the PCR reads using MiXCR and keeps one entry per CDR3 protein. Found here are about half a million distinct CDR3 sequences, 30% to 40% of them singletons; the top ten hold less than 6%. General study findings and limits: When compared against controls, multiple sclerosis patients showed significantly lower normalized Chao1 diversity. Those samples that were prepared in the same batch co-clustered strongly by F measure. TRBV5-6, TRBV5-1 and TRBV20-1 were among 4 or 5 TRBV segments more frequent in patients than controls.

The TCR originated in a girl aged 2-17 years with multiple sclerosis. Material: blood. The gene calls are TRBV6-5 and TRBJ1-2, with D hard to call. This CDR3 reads CASSLMGSEGYTF. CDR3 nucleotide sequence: TGTGCCAGCAGTTTGATGGGTTCAGAAGGCTACACCTTC.